These 21 T cell receptor beta chains share one sample of origin, sequenced in a study of cytomegalovirus exposure and HLA in healthy donors. It was with 60 Vbeta and 13 Jbeta primers that the PCR ran. The table came from immunoSEQ multiplex PCR; TCRdb's copy has only in-frame clones and leaves some out. This sample has more than 50,000 clones, with less than 75% found just once. Material for sequencing was PBMCs. Receptors were obtained from a woman aged 50 to 60 in good health and CMV-seropositive.

In this sample, this clone turned up a few times. The chain carries TRBV7-9 and TRBJ2-3; TRBD1 agrees at 9 bases. Trimming cost V 1 base and J 2 bases; bases outside gene matches: 4. The CDR3 has 16 residues. Looked up from germline, CDR1 is SEHNR and CDR2 is FQNEAQ (reference sequence). This CDR3 is CASSLGGTGYTDTQYF. CDR3 in DNA: TGTGCCAGCAGCTTAGGTGGGACAGGGTACACAGATACGCAGTATTTT.

The V gene is TRBV29-1, the J gene TRBJ2-7; the D gene is possibly TRBD1 (6 bases). There are 14 residues in the CDR3. Germline values: CDR1 SQVTM, CDR2 ANQGSEA. V was clipped by 7 bases and J by 2 bases, with 18 bases between them. This CDR3 is CSAKAGANTYEQYF. The CDR3 nucleotides are TGCAGCGCTAAGGCAGGGGCCAATACCTACGAGCAGTACTTC.

V and J are TRBV28 and TRBJ2-1; TRBD2 aligns across 7 bases. The CDR3 totals 14 residues. Germline CDR1 is MDHEN and CDR2 is SYDVKM. V lost 0 bases, J lost 7 bases, and 3 bases stayed unmatched. Here the CDR3 reads CASSLWPSGNEQFF. In DNA, the CDR3 is TGTGCCAGCAGTTTATGGCCTAGCGGAAATGAGCAGTTCTTC.

V and J are TRBV7-9 and TRBJ1-1; 9 bases agree with TRBD1. The J segment lost 6 bases and the V segment lost 5 bases, leaving 10 bases of the junction unmatched. The CDR3 sequence is 15 residues long. CDR1 is SEHNR and CDR2 is FQNEAQ in the germline V gene (reference sequence). CDR3 nucleotides: TGTGCCAGCAGCCCCCGGGACAGGGTATTGTCTGAAGCTTTCTTT. It yields the protein CASSPRDRVLSEAFF.

The table lists this clone with a count of one. This rearrangement joins TRBV25-1 to TRBJ1-1, with no clear D. From germline, CDR1 is MGHDK and CDR2 SYGVNS. The CDR3 contains 13 residues. V was clipped by 3 bases and J by 6 bases, with 11 bases between them. The CDR3 protein is CASSDAYRSEAFF. The DNA for the CDR3 is TGTGCCAGCAGTGATGCTTATCGGTCTGAAGCTTTCTTT. Combining the CDR3 with reference TRBV25-1 and TRBJ1-1 gives the whole variable domain EADIYQTPRYLVIGTGKKITLECSQTMGHDKMYWYQQDPGMELHLIHYSYGVNSTEKGDLSSESTVSRIRTEHFPLTLESARPSHTSQYLCASSDAYRSEAFFGQGTRLTVV.

This rearrangement joins TRBV19 to TRBJ2-5, with TRBD1 matching 9 bases. Trimming cost V 5 bases and J 6 bases; bases outside gene matches: 10. CDR1 is LNHDA and CDR2 is SQIVND in the germline V gene (reference sequence). The CDR3 length is 15 residues. The DNA of the CDR3 is TGTGCCAGTAGTGTAAACCCCGGGACAGGGAAGACCCAGTACTTC. Translated: CASSVNPGTGKTQYF.

The chain links TRBV9 to TRBJ2-5, with a tentative D call TRBD1 (6 bases). The V end lost 3 bases, the J end lost 3 bases, and 12 bases lay between the germline ends. The CDR3 sequence is 14 residues long. Germline V gene sequence: CDR1 SGDLS, CDR2 YYNGEE. CDR3 nucleotides: TGTGCCAGCAGCGAAAAATACAGGGAAGAGACCCAGTACTTC. As protein: CASSEKYREETQYF.

The V and J genes are TRBV2 and TRBJ1-4; D perhaps matches TRBD1 (6 bases). CDR1 SNHLY and CDR2 FYNNEI come from the germline V gene. The V and J ends lost 3 bases and 7 bases respectively, with 15 bases between them. The CDR3 extends over 15 amino acids. The CDR3 loop reads CASSERTALREKLFF. The DNA of the CDR3 is TGTGCCAGCAGTGAGAGGACAGCGCTTCGTGAAAAACTGTTTTTT.

This chain uses TRBV6-5 with TRBJ2-7; D perhaps matches TRBD2 (6 bases). V was clipped by 4 bases and J by 1 base, with 14 bases between them. The CDR3 runs 15 residues. Per the germline V gene, CDR1 is MNHEY and CDR2 is SVGAGI. CDR3 sequence: CASSSTGTGSYEQYF. DNA for the CDR3: TGTGCCAGCAGTTCCACGGGGACTGGTTCCTACGAGCAGTACTTC.

The chain links TRBV12-5 to TRBJ2-6; no definite D call. The CDR3 covers 16 residues. Germline CDR1 LGHNT, CDR2 FRNRAP. Trimming shortened V by 2 bases and J by 0 bases, and 8 bases separated the two germline ends. This CDR3 reads CASGLLLYSGANVLTF. CDR3 DNA: TGTGCTAGTGGTTTGCTTCTCTACTCTGGGGCCAACGTCCTGACTTTC.

This clone was detected only once. The chain is built from TRBV23-1 and TRBJ2-7; 10 nucleotides align to TRBD1. TRBV23-1 is marked as an open reading frame, function uncertain. This CDR3 is 13 amino acids long. V dropped 9 bases and J dropped 0; count of bases not matched to a gene: 2. The DNA of the CDR3 is TGCGCCAGGGGACAGGGGACCTCCTACGAGCAGTACTTC. Translating gives CARGQGTSYEQYF.

This chain links TRBV5-1 with TRBJ2-1, with 7 bases identical to TRBD2. J gave up 12 bases and V 4 bases, and 7 bases lay outside the gene matches. Germline V gene lookup returns CDR1 SGHRS and CDR2 YFSETQ. CDR3 length equals 12 residues. The CDR3 DNA sequence: TGCGCCAGCAGCATTGGGGGGACTACGCAGTTCTTC. Its translation is CASSIGGTTQFF. Supplemented by reference TRBV5-1 and TRBJ2-1, the full variable domain reads KAGVTQTPRYLIKTRGQQVTLSCSPISGHRSVSWYQQTPGQGLQFLFEYFSETQRNKGNFPGRFSGRQFSNSRSEMNVSTLELGDSALYLCASSIGGTTQFFGPGTRLTVL.

J is TRBJ2-3 and V is TRBV30; D is possibly TRBD2 (5 bases). The V and J ends lost 1 base and 5 bases respectively, with 16 bases between them. The CDR3 is 15 residues long. Germline V gene lookup returns CDR1 GTSNPN and CDR2 SVGIG (reference sequence). The chain's CDR3 is CAWSARGSGEDTQYF. As DNA, the CDR3 is TGTGCCTGGAGTGCTCGAGGGAGCGGAGAAGATACGCAGTATTTT.

The chain is built from TRBV29-1 and TRBJ2-5; 16 bases agree with TRBD2. V trimming: 6 bases; J trimming: 5 bases; junction bases outside the gene matches: 9. The germline gives CDR1 SQVTM, CDR2 ANQGSEA. The CDR3 is made up of 16 amino acids. CDR3 nucleotide sequence: TGCAGCGTCTCGGGACTAGCGGGAGGGCGGGCTGAGACCCAGTACTTC. Its translation is CSVSGLAGGRAETQYF.

In nucleotides, the CDR3 is TGCAGCGGACGGACAGGGGGTTACAATGAGCAGTTCTTC. This encodes CSGRTGGYNEQFF. The J gene is TRBJ2-1, the V gene TRBV29-1, with 10 bases matching TRBD1. This CDR3 is 13 amino acids long. CDR1 is SQVTM and CDR2 is ANQGSEA in the germline V gene. The V gene end was trimmed by 7 bases and the J gene end by 4 bases; junction bases not matched to a gene: 4.

The chain carries TRBV27 and TRBJ1-1; D possibly corresponds to TRBD1 (5 bases). Trimming left V 3 bases short and J 10 bases short, with 24 bases between. CDR3 length equals 16 residues. Germline V lookup: CDR1 MNHEY, CDR2 SMNVEV (reference sequence). The DNA for the CDR3 is TGTGCCAGCAGTTTTTCCCAAATATCAGGGTCTATAGGAGCTTTCTTT. Residues: CASSFSQISGSIGAFF.

The chain recombines TRBV28 with TRBJ2-7; 10 bases match TRBD1. The CDR3 contains 15 residues. Germline-derived CDR1 and CDR2 are MDHEN and SYDVKM. J gave up 7 bases and V 4 bases, and 10 bases lay outside the gene matches. The CDR3 sequence is CASSSPGQGFREQYF. CDR3 nucleotide sequence: TGTGCCAGCAGTTCCCCGGGACAGGGGTTTCGGGAGCAGTACTTC.

The chain recombines TRBV9 with TRBJ2-4; 7 positions match TRBD2. The ends lost 3 bases at V and 8 bases at J; junction bases unmatched: 2. Looked up from germline, CDR1 is SGDLS and CDR2 is YYNGEE. The CDR3 extends over 12 amino acids. CDR3 loop: CASSGGGDIQYF. CDR3 coding DNA: TGTGCCAGCAGCGGGGGGGGAGACATTCAGTACTTC.

The rearrangement joins TRBV7-9 to TRBJ2-5; D may be TRBD1 (5 bases). The CDR3 runs to 13 residues. Deletions cut 3 bases from V and 5 bases from J, with 10 bases between. Germline lookup yields CDR1 SEHNR and CDR2 FQNEAQ (reference sequence). The DNA of the CDR3 is TGTGCCAGCAGCTTCAGGGAAGCGGAGACCCAGTACTTC. This gives the protein CASSFREAETQYF.

In this sample, this clone turned up once. The rearrangement uses TRBV27 and TRBJ2-7, with 8 positions matching TRBD1. Germline lookup yields CDR1 MNHEY and CDR2 SMNVEV (reference sequence). There are 16 residues in the CDR3. J lost 5 bases, V lost 5 bases, and 14 bases had no gene match. CDR3 sequence (DNA): TGTGCCAGCAGTCCACTCGGGCCGACAGGGGTCCACGAGCAGTACTTC. Translating it yields CASSPLGPTGVHEQYF.

This clone showed up just a few times. V gene TRBV6-5 combines with J gene TRBJ1-4; possibly TRBD1 for D (5 bases). CDR1 and CDR2 (germline): MNHEY, SVGAGI. The V gene lost 0 bases and the J gene lost 1 base, with 9 bases spanning the gap. This CDR3 region has 16 residues. The CDR3 bases are TGTGCCAGCAGTTACTCGGGACTCGAAACTAATGAAAAACTGTTTTTT. Translation gives CASSYSGLETNEKLFF.